This entry lists 15 T cell receptor beta chains sequenced from one sample in a study of vaccination and CD4 T cells after COVID-19. Cultured CD4+ T-cell DNA underwent Oncomine TCR Beta short-read sequencing. TCRdb redid the calling of the PCR reads with MiXCR, one entry per CDR3 protein. Of 20,000 to 25,000 distinct CDR3 sequences in the sample, about 56% were seen once. Antigen specificity for these receptors is unknown. Treatment specified: approximately 9-day PBMC culture with coronavirus spike peptide pools or control peptides (ViraFEST assay). The source material was CD4+ T cells from blood, cultured in vitro. These receptor sequences come from a human donor who had recovered from COVID-19.

The gene calls are TRBV6-1 and TRBJ2-1; 11 bases map to TRBD1. Germline V gives CDR1 MNHNS, CDR2 SASEGT. The CDR3 length is 16 residues. V dropped 1 base and J dropped 4; count of bases not matched to a gene: 3. In nucleotides, the CDR3 is TGTGCCAGCAGTGAAGAGGACAGGGGGCCTTACAATGAGCAGTTCTTC. Translating gives CASSEEDRGPYNEQFF.

This clonotype was seen more than once but under ten times. The chain has TRBV7-2 and TRBJ2-5; D is possibly TRBD2 (5 bases). The V end lost 4 bases, the J end lost 2 bases, and 14 bases lay between the germline ends. CDR3 length equals 15 residues. The germline V gene has CDR1 SGHTA and CDR2 FQGNSA. DNA of the CDR3: TGTGCCAGCAGCTCGAGGAATCCGGGGCAAGAGACCCAGTACTTC. Its protein is CASSSRNPGQETQYF. Together with reference TRBV7-2 and TRBJ2-5, the CDR3 gives the full variable domain: GAGVSQSPSNKVTEKGKDVELRCDPISGHTALYWYRQSLGQGLEFLIYFQGNSAPDKSGLPSDRFSAERTGGSVSTLTIQRTQQEDSAVYLCASSSRNPGQETQYFGPGTRLLVL.

This rearrangement joins TRBV7-3 to TRBJ2-2, with 8 bases lining up with TRBD2. V lost 1 base to trimming and J lost 4 bases; unmatched junction nucleotides: 8. The CDR3 is 17 amino acids. CDR1 SGHTA and CDR2 FQGTGA come from the germline V gene. CDR3 sequence reads: CASSLMGGGRSTGELFF. DNA of the CDR3: TGTGCCAGCAGCTTAATGGGCGGGGGGCGGTCCACCGGGGAGCTGTTTTTT.

The chain joins TRBV5-4 to TRBJ2-2; TRBD1 is a possible D gene (6 bases). Trimming pared 4 bases from V and 4 bases from J, leaving 17 bases between. Germline V gives CDR1 SGHNT, CDR2 YYREEE (reference sequence). CDR3 length: 16 amino acids. This CDR3 reads CASSTLQGSGTGELFF. The DNA for the CDR3 is TGTGCCAGCAGCACCTTACAGGGTTCGGGCACCGGGGAGCTGTTTTTT.

This clonotype occurred a few times. V usage is TRBV20-1 and J usage is TRBJ2-1; 11 nucleotides match TRBD1. Germline CDR1 DFQATT, CDR2 SNEGSKA (reference sequence). Germline trimming cut 4 bases from V and 1 base from J; bases unmatched to any gene: 9. CDR3 length: 17 residues. CDR3 residues: CSANPSGTGGSYNEQFF. CDR3 coding DNA: TGCAGTGCTAACCCATCCGGGACAGGGGGGTCCTACAATGAGCAGTTCTTC.

The V call is TRBV12-3 or TRBV12-4, the J call TRBJ2-3; 9 bases line up with TRBD1. V dropped 10 bases and J dropped 4; count of bases not matched to a gene: 9. The CDR3 totals 14 residues. CDR3 in amino acids: CATKQGAGADTQYF. The CDR3 DNA reads as TGTGCCACCAAACAGGGGGCAGGTGCAGATACGCAGTATTTT.

V gene TRBV27 combines with J gene TRBJ2-3; 8 bases map to TRBD2. CDR1 is MNHEY and CDR2 is SMNVEV in the germline V gene (reference sequence). With 5 bases clipped from V and 2 bases from J, the junction kept 12 bases outside the gene matches. CDR3 size: 17 residues. The CDR3 sequence: CASSQRGGRPYTDTQYF. The CDR3, as DNA: TGTGCCAGCAGTCAGAGAGGCGGGAGGCCGTACACAGATACGCAGTATTTT.

The V gene is TRBV5-8, the J gene TRBJ1-2; no clear D. This CDR3 is 16 amino acids long. The germline CDR1 and CDR2 sequences are SGHTS and YDEGEE. V dropped 4 bases and J dropped 1 base, with 17 bases sitting between them. CDR3 region: CASSPTPIGLNYGYTF. The CDR3 DNA reads TGTGCCAGCAGCCCCACTCCCATAGGCCTTAACTATGGCTACACCTTC. Drawing the rest from reference TRBV5-8 and TRBJ1-2, the complete variable domain is EAGVTQSPTHLIKTRGQQATLRCSPISGHTSVYWYQQALGLGLQFLLWYDEGEERNRGNFPPRFSGRQFPNYSSELNVNALELEDSALYLCASSPTPIGLNYGYTFGSGTRLTVV.

The table lists this clonotype with a count of one. Sequence at one end of the junction differs from germline and may be a read error. The chain employs TRBV7-9 and TRBJ2-2, with a possible D match to TRBD1 (5 bases). Germline lookup yields CDR1 SEHNR and CDR2 FQNEAQ (reference sequence). The CDR3 has 13 residues. The CDR3 nucleotides are TGTGCCGGCAGCCCGACAGCCACCGGGGAGCTGTTTTTT. It codes for CAGSPTATGELFF.

The J gene is TRBJ1-2, the V gene TRBV19; D is ambiguous. CDR3 length equals 13 residues. Between the trimmed V and J ends, which lost 6 bases and 4 bases, there was a span of 12 bases. Germline V gene sequence: CDR1 LNHDA, CDR2 SQIVND (reference sequence). DNA of the CDR3: TGTGCCAGTAGCGTCGACCGCACCTATGGCTACACCTTC. It encodes CASSVDRTYGYTF.

J is TRBJ2-5 and V is TRBV7-3; 9 bases fit TRBD2. The CDR3 runs to 16 residues. After removal of 0 bases from V and 5 bases from J, the junction contained 7 bases not matched to a gene. Germline V gives CDR1 SGHTA, CDR2 FQGTGA. CDR3 coding DNA: TGTGCCAGCAGCTTAACGTCGAGCGGGAGGCCCGAGACCCAGTACTTC. It specifies CASSLTSSGRPETQYF.

The chain combines TRBV2 with TRBJ2-3, with 9 bases aligning to TRBD2. Unmatched junction bases numbered 4, after V lost 4 bases and J lost 5 bases. The CDR3 has 14 residues. Germline CDR1 reads SNHLY; CDR2 reads FYNNEI. In DNA, the CDR3 is TGTGCCAGCAGTGTAGCGGGAGCGGGAGATACGCAGTATTTT. Amino acids: CASSVAGAGDTQYF.

The chain carries TRBV12-3 or TRBV12-4 and TRBJ1-1, with D possibly TRBD1 on 5 matching bases. Trimming took off 3 bases at V and 4 bases at J, with 15 bases between the two ends. The CDR3 contains 15 residues. The CDR3 sequence: CASSLGHSLGTEAFF. The CDR3 DNA is TGTGCCAGCAGTTTGGGGCACTCTCTGGGCACTGAAGCTTTCTTT.

The V and J genes are TRBV6-1 and TRBJ2-1, with a tentative D call TRBD2 (6 bases). V dropped 6 bases and J dropped 2 bases, with 14 bases sitting between them. The germline gives CDR1 MNHNS, CDR2 SASEGT. The CDR3 extends over 15 amino acids. In DNA form, the CDR3 reads TGTGCCAGCAGCCCCAGCGGGCGCGCCTACAATGAGCAGTTCTTC. This codes for CASSPSGRAYNEQFF.

The V gene is TRBV10-3, the J gene TRBJ2-1; 12 positions agree with TRBD2. Germline CDR1 and CDR2: ENHRY and SYGVKD. The CDR3 covers 15 residues. The V segment lost 3 bases and the J segment 7 bases; nucleotides outside the gene matches: 4. The CDR3 nucleotides read TGTGCCATCAGTGAAAGGCTAGCGGGAGGGAATGAGCAGTTCTTC. This gives the protein CAISERLAGGNEQFF.